A single sample gave rise to the 8 T cell receptor beta chains below, sequenced in a study of blood T cell repertoires in COVID-19. Sequencing was performed with immunoSEQ multiplex PCR; in TCRdb, only in-frame clones are kept and a portion is missing. Among fewer than 150,000 clones, over 65% were seen once, and the ten largest hold less than 9.5%. Sequencing used peripheral blood. The receptors derive from a woman aged 40 to 49 with acute or convalescent COVID-19.

The rearrangement links TRBV19 to TRBJ1-2; a weak D match, TRBD1 (5 bases). This CDR3 has 16 residues. CDR1 is LNHDA, CDR2 SQIVND, per germline (reference sequence). Trimming removed 7 bases at V and 0 bases at J, with 18 bases between. The CDR3 spells CASNHVGRATNYGYTF. The DNA of the CDR3 is TGTGCCAGTAATCACGTTGGCAGGGCAACTAACTATGGCTACACCTTC.

The V gene is TRBV5-6, the J gene TRBJ1-1, with 7 bases that match TRBD1. CDR1 SGHDT and CDR2 YYEEEE come from the germline V gene. This CDR3 comprises 15 residues. After removal of 4 bases from V and 3 bases from J, the junction contained 9 bases not matched to a gene. The CDR3 bases are TGTGCCAGCAGCCATGACAGGGTTAGGGACACTGAAGCTTTCTTT. Translated, it gives CASSHDRVRDTEAFF.

J is TRBJ2-3 and V is TRBV11-2; D may be TRBD2 (5 bases). Trimming stripped 5 bases from V and 4 bases from J, with 13 bases between. Germline assignment: CDR1 SGHAT and CDR2 FQNNGV. The CDR3 length is 14 residues. The DNA for the CDR3 is TGTGCCAGCAGCCGAGGGCTGGGCGCAGATACGCAGTATTTT. It encodes CASSRGLGADTQYF. The full variable domain, in which reference TRBV11-2 and TRBJ2-3 provide the parts outside the CDR3, is EAGVAQSPRYKIIEKRQSVAFWCNPISGHATLYWYQQILGQGPKLLIQFQNNGVVDDSQLPKDRFSAERLKGVDSTLKIQPAKLEDSAVYLCASSRGLGADTQYFGPGTRLTVL.

The chain is built from TRBV30 and TRBJ1-3; 7 bases are shared with TRBD1. The V segment lost 3 bases and the J segment 2 bases; nucleotides outside the gene matches: 4. CDR3 size: 14 residues. Germline V gives CDR1 GTSNPN, CDR2 SVGIG (reference sequence). CDR3 sequence: CAWSEGATGNTIYF. In DNA, the CDR3 is TGTGCCTGGAGCGAGGGGGCGACTGGAAACACCATATATTTT.

A few counts support this clone. This chain joins TRBV6-5 and TRBJ2-3; D perhaps matches TRBD1 (5 bases). Germline lookup yields CDR1 MNHEY and CDR2 SVGAGI. The CDR3 is made up of 14 amino acids. V was cut by 6 bases and J by 3 bases, with 13 bases left in between. In DNA, the CDR3 is TGTGCCAGCAGCGCAGGGTTTCGGACAGATACGCAGTATTTT. It encodes CASSAGFRTDTQYF.

This chain joins TRBV2 and TRBJ2-2; possibly TRBD1 for D (6 bases). Germline V gives CDR1 SNHLY, CDR2 FYNNEI. The CDR3 runs to 15 residues. V was trimmed by 5 bases and J by 0 bases, leaving 10 bases between them. In nucleotides, the CDR3 is TGTGCCAGCAGTACCGAGGGGGCGAACACCGGGGAGCTGTTTTTT. Protein product: CASSTEGANTGELFF.

The rearrangement joins TRBV9 to TRBJ1-2; maybe TRBD1 (5 bases). The CDR3 sequence is 12 residues long. Germline assignment: CDR1 SGDLS and CDR2 YYNGEE. Trimming took 5 bases from V and 2 from J, leaving 7 bases between them. CDR3 DNA sequence: TGTGCCAGCAGGCGGGACAACTATGGCTACACCTTC. It encodes CASRRDNYGYTF.

The chain couples TRBV6-6 to TRBJ1-2, with 12 bases matching TRBD1. Germline V lookup: CDR1 MNHNY, CDR2 SVGAGI (reference sequence). CDR3 size: 13 residues. V was pared by 11 bases and J by 8 bases, with 9 bases of the junction left unmatched. CDR3 amino acids: CALNGDRGPGYTF. CDR3 coding DNA: TGTGCCCTAAATGGGGACAGGGGGCCGGGCTACACCTTC.